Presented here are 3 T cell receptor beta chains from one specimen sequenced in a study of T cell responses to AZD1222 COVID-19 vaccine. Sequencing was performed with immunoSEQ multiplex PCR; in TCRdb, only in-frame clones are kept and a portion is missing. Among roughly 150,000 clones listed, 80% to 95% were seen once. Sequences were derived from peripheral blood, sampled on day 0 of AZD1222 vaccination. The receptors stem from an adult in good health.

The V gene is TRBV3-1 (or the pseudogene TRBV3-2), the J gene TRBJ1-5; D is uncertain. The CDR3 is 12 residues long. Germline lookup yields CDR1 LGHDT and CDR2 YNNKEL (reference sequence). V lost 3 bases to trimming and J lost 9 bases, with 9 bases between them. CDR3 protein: CASSQGVLPQHF. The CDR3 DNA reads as TGTGCCAGCAGCCAGGGAGTTTTGCCCCAGCATTTT.

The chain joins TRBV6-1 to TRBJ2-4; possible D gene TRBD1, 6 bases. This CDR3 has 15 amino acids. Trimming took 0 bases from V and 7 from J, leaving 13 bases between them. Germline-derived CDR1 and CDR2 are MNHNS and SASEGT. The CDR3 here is CASSEAGHLINIQYF. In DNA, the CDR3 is TGTGCCAGCAGTGAAGCGGGACACTTAATTAACATTCAGTACTTC.

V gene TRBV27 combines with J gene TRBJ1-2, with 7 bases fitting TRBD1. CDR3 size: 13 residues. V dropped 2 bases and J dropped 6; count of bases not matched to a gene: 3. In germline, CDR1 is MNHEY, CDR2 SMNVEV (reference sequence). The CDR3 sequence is CASSLTGQDGYTF. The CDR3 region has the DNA TGTGCCAGCAGTTTAACCGGACAGGATGGCTACACCTTC.